This TCR beta chain was recovered during a study of graft-versus-host responses after intestinal transplantation. On this clone: Its target is not known.

Per germline, CDR1 MNHEY and CDR2 SMNVEV (reference sequence). V gave up 0 bases and J gave up 2 bases; unmatched junction bases: 5. The CDR3 is 16 amino acids. Sequenced by immunoSEQ multiplex PCR; TCRdb stores in-frame clones only, minus some. This sample has about 90,000 clones, with 85% to 95% found just once. The chain uses TRBV27 and TRBJ2-3, with TRBD2 matching over 7 bases. The receptor comes from a human donor who received an intestinal transplant. Source: unstimulated CD8+ T cells sorted from spleen or lymph node cells, taken before intestinal transplant. CDR3 sequence (DNA): TGTGCCAGCAGTTTATCTCCTAGCGGAATCACAGATACGCAGTATTTT. This sequence encodes CASSLSPSGITDTQYF.